Shown below are 3 T cell receptor beta chains from a single sample sequenced in a study of cytomegalovirus exposure and HLA in healthy donors. Using immunoSEQ multiplex PCR, the repertoire was profiled, and TCRdb retains in-frame clones only, with some absent. Among under 200,000 clones listed, just under 90% were seen once. What was sequenced was PBMCs. These receptors were collected from a woman under 30 in good health and CMV-seropositive.

This clone has just one count. V usage is TRBV2 and J usage is TRBJ1-5; D unresolved. The CDR3 extends over 13 amino acids. V was trimmed by 6 bases and J by 5 bases, leaving 11 bases between them. CDR1 SNHLY and CDR2 FYNNEI come from the germline V gene. The CDR3 DNA follows: TGTGCCAGCAGGCTCAGTGAAGATCAGCCCCAGCATTTT. Amino acids: CASRLSEDQPQHF.

V gene TRBV5-4 combines with J gene TRBJ1-3; D is unresolved. CDR1 SGHNT and CDR2 YYREEE come from the germline V gene (reference sequence). The V end was cut by 0 bases, the J end by 3 bases, with 4 bases between. This CDR3 region has 13 residues. The CDR3 loop reads CASSLGSGNTIYF. CDR3 bases: TGTGCCAGCAGCTTGGGGAGTGGAAACACCATATATTTT.

V gene TRBV27 combines with J gene TRBJ2-7; 8 nucleotides line up with TRBD2. The V and J ends lost 3 bases and 3 bases, in that order; junction bases with no gene match: 4. The CDR3 has 14 amino acids. Per germline, CDR1 MNHEY and CDR2 SMNVEV (reference sequence). The CDR3 loop reads CASSFSGTSYEQYF. DNA of the CDR3: TGTGCCAGCAGTTTCTCCGGGACTAGCTACGAGCAGTACTTC.